This TCR beta chain appears in the sequencing data of a study of radiation and T cells in renal cell carcinoma. As for time point: blood 4 weeks post-SBRT, at nephrectomy. Treatment defined: 15 Gy SBRT to primary tumor, nephrectomy 4 weeks later. Nephrectomy followed 15 Gy stereotactic body radiation by 4 weeks. Blood was sampled at baseline, 2 weeks and 4 weeks after SBRT. The patient's renal cell carcinoma had clear cell pathology. This CDR3 is built from 16 residues. CDR1 is MNHEY and CDR2 is SMNVEV in the germline V gene (reference sequence). V dropped 6 bases and J dropped 0; count of bases not matched to a gene: 11. Profiled with immunoSEQ multiplex PCR; TCRdb holds only in-frame clones, not every one. The repertoire has 140,000 to 150,000 clones, 75% to 90% of them found once; the top ten carry around 17%.

J is TRBJ2-7 and V is TRBV27, with TRBD1 matching over 7 bases. This TCR came from a woman aged 45-59 years with renal cell carcinoma. This sample comprised blood, obtained from a patient whose treatment included radiotherapy and nephrectomy. The CDR3 nucleotides read TGTGCCAGCAGCCCGAAACGGACAGGCAGCTCCTACGAGCAGTACTTC. It is translated as CASSPKRTGSSYEQYF.